The rows below give T cell receptor beta chains drawn from one sample of a study of cytotoxic CD8 clonotypes in ibrutinib-treated CLL. Assay: immunoSEQ multiplex PCR; the TCRdb copy retains only in-frame clones and omits some. The repertoire consists of thousands of clones, with around four fifths occurring once and the leading ten covering 25%. The material was PBMCs, obtained before ibrutinib treatment. The receptors derive from a human donor with chronic lymphocytic leukemia. Both conserved end residues are part of each CDR3. Fields, in order: J gene, D gene, V gene, clone size, CDR3 protein, CDR3 DNA. A D gene is named only where the DNA matches it firmly. The size of a clone is reported for some rows only, either as once, few or many, or as a class for expanded clones.

>TRBJ2-3|-|TRBV4-1|-
CASSQDHGGRGTTDTQYF
TGCGCCAGCAGCCAAGATCATGGGGGGCGAGGTACCACAGATACGCAGTATTTT
>TRBJ1-1|-|TRBV19|once
CASRHRGRGDTEAFF
TGTGCCAGTAGGCACCGGGGGCGAGGGGACACTGAAGCTTTCTTT
>TRBJ2-7|TRBD1|TRBV7-8|-
CASSSLTGERTYEQYF
TGTGCCAGCAGCTCCCTTACAGGGGAAAGGACCTACGAGCAGTACTTC
>TRBJ2-5|TRBD2|TRBV5-4|-
CASSLVLAGQETQYF
TGTGCCAGCAGCTTGGTTTTAGCGGGACAAGAGACCCAGTACTTC
>TRBJ2-7|-|TRBV11-3|-
CASSQQGSGEQYF
TGTGCCAGCAGCCAGCAGGGTAGCGGCGAGCAGTACTTC
>TRBJ2-5|TRBD1|TRBV19|few
CASSIERTGGRETQYF
TGTGCCAGTAGTATAGAGCGGACAGGGGGCCGGGAGACCCAGTACTTC
>TRBJ2-7|TRBD2|TRBV27|once
CATRGGLHSYEQYF
TGTGCCACCCGCGGGGGACTACACTCCTACGAGCAGTACTTC
>TRBJ2-1|TRBD2|TRBV7-9|-
CASSSMSTSGGRNEQFF
TGTGCCAGCAGCTCTATGTCAACTAGCGGGGGGAGGAATGAGCAGTTCTTC
>TRBJ2-7|TRBD1|TRBV10-3|once
CAISKTGGSYEQYF
TGTGCCATCAGTAAGACAGGGGGGTCCTACGAGCAGTACTTC
>TRBJ1-2|-|TRBV15|-
CASRRGGDIDYGYTF
TGTGCCAGTCGCCGGGGGGGAGATATTGACTATGGCTACACCTTC
>TRBJ1-5|-|TRBV5-8|-
CASSSWDGGGTAQHF
TGTGCCAGCAGCTCATGGGACGGCGGGGGAACAGCCCAGCATTTT
>TRBJ2-5|-|TRBV29-1|once
CSVGAGGSQETQYF
TGCAGCGTTGGGGCTGGGGGGAGTCAAGAGACCCAGTACTTC
>TRBJ1-5|-|TRBV2|-
CASSERGGGNQPQHF
TGTGCCAGCAGTGAACGGGGTGGGGGCAATCAGCCCCAGCATTTT
>TRBJ1-2|TRBD1|TRBV5-5|-
CASSQDRGVHGYTF
TGTGCCAGCAGCCAGGACAGGGGGGTGCATGGCTACACCTTC
>TRBJ2-1|-|TRBV5-1|-
CASSLGTYNEQFF
TGCGCCAGCAGCTTAGGAACGTACAATGAGCAGTTCTTC
>TRBJ1-1|-|TRBV5-1|-
CASSLAGSMNTEAFF
TGCGCCAGCAGCTTGGCTGGCAGCATGAACACTGAAGCTTTCTTT
>TRBJ2-2|TRBD1|TRBV19|-
CASSKGQGARVQTGELFF
TGTGCCAGTAGTAAGGGACAGGGGGCGCGGGTACAGACCGGGGAGCTGTTTTTT
>TRBJ1-3|-|TRBV2|-
CASSEAAGSGNTIYF
TGTGCCAGCAGTGAAGCGGCGGGGTCTGGAAACACCATATATTTT
>TRBJ2-6|-|TRBV5-4|-
CASSVAGRGANVLTF
TGTGCCAGCAGTGTCGCGGGGCGAGGGGCCAACGTCCTGACTTTC
>TRBJ1-6|-|TRBV2|-
CATQKGDNSPLHF
TGTGCCACCCAAAAGGGGGATAATTCACCCCTCCACTTT
>TRBJ2-3|TRBD2|TRBV6-5|few
CASSHLSGGLDTQYF
TGTGCCAGCAGTCACCTATCGGGGGGGCTAGATACGCAGTATTTT
>TRBJ2-1|TRBD2|TRBV19|-
CASSIAGGGAHEQFF
TGTGCCAGTAGTATAGCTGGCGGGGGGGCACATGAGCAGTTCTTC
>TRBJ2-1|-|TRBV10-2|large
CASSEGLGGTDEQFF
TGCGCCAGCAGTGAGGGGCTTGGGGGCACGGATGAGCAGTTCTTC
>TRBJ2-3|TRBD2|TRBV5-1|-
CASSLLTSGASTDTQYF
TGCGCCAGCAGCTTGCTGACTAGCGGGGCAAGCACAGATACGCAGTATTTT
>TRBJ2-3|-|TRBV6-1|-
CASSEALADTQYF
TGTGCCAGCAGTGAAGCGCTTGCAGATACGCAGTATTTT
>TRBJ2-2|-|TRBV7-8|-
CASSLGSWQGELFF
TGTGCCAGCAGCTTAGGATCATGGCAGGGGGAGCTGTTTTTT
>TRBJ1-4|-|TRBV10-3|-
CAISEAGFNEKLFF
TGTGCCATCAGTGAAGCAGGTTTTAATGAAAAACTGTTTTTT
>TRBJ2-3|-|TRBV2|-
CASTRDPRDTQYF
TGTGCCAGCACCCGGGACCCCCGGGATACGCAGTATTTT
>TRBJ2-5|TRBD2|TRBV5-1|-
CASSLETSGGETQYF
TGCGCCAGCAGCTTGGAGACTAGCGGGGGAGAGACCCAGTACTTC
>TRBJ2-7|-|TRBV5-1|-
CASSFSGLYEQYF
TGCGCCAGCAGCTTCAGCGGTTTGTACGAGCAGTACTTC
>TRBJ2-1|TRBD2|TRBV5-1|few
CASSLSGGSSYNEQFF
TGCGCCAGCAGCTTAAGCGGGGGGAGCTCCTACAATGAGCAGTTCTTC
>TRBJ2-5|-|TRBV5-6|-
CASSLGSPGETQYF
TGTGCCAGCAGCTTGGGCAGCCCCGGGGAGACCCAGTACTTC
>TRBJ2-7|TRBD2|TRBV6-6|-
CASSYTSGGYYEQYF
TGTGCCAGCAGTTACACGTCGGGAGGATACTACGAGCAGTACTTC
>TRBJ2-2|TRBD1|TRBV6-1|-
CASSTQGVGELFF
TGTGCCAGCAGTACCCAGGGGGTCGGGGAGCTGTTTTTT
>TRBJ2-7|TRBD1|TRBV7-9|-
CASSKRDRHYEQYF
TGTGCCAGCAGCAAACGGGACAGGCACTACGAGCAGTACTTC
>TRBJ1-5|-|TRBV5-4|few
CASSLAAEMPQPQHF
TGTGCCAGCAGCTTGGCCGCGGAGATGCCACAGCCCCAGCATTTT
>TRBJ2-5|TRBD2|TRBV6-1|-
CASSVPGGFSETQYF
TGTGCCAGCAGTGTCCCGGGGGGGTTCTCGGAGACCCAGTACTTC
>TRBJ1-4|-|TRBV11-1|-
CASSTQGWTNEKLFF
TGTGCCAGCAGCACTCAGGGTTGGACTAATGAAAAACTGTTTTTT
>TRBJ1-5|-|TRBV6-5|-
CASSLPGQPQHF
TGTGCCAGCAGCCTACCAGGTCAGCCCCAGCATTTT
>TRBJ2-3|TRBD2|TRBV19|-
CASSLGGARTDTQYF
TGTGCCAGTAGTCTCGGGGGGGCTCGCACAGATACGCAGTATTTT
>TRBJ1-5|TRBD1|TRBV5-5|-
CASSQGAGQPQHF
TGTGCCAGCAGCCAGGGGGCCGGTCAGCCCCAGCATTTT
>TRBJ2-5|-|TRBV12-5|few
CASGQWLGETQYF
TGTGCTAGTGGACAGTGGTTGGGGGAGACCCAGTACTTC
>TRBJ1-1|-|TRBV6-6|-
CASSYTPQVMNTEAFF
TGTGCCAGCAGTTACACTCCACAGGTCATGAACACTGAAGCTTTCTTT
>TRBJ1-2|-|TRBV6-1|-
CASSEAGDYGYTF
TGTGCCAGCAGTGAAGCCGGGGACTATGGCTACACCTTC
>TRBJ2-1|-|TRBV29-1|-
CSVSRGRAINEQFF
TGCAGCGTTTCCCGGGGGAGAGCCATCAATGAGCAGTTCTTC
>TRBJ2-7|-|TRBV7-9|-
CASSLGWGTGYEQYF
TGTGCCAGCAGCTTAGGCTGGGGGACGGGGTACGAGCAGTACTTC
>TRBJ2-2|-|TRBV15|few
CATSRDKGRRGGELFF
TGTGCCACCAGCAGAGATAAGGGTCGGCGCGGCGGGGAGCTGTTTTTT
>TRBJ1-5|TRBD1|TRBV2|-
CASNPGTGGDQPQHF
TGTGCCAGCAATCCCGGGACAGGGGGGGATCAGCCCCAGCATTTT
>TRBJ2-7|TRBD1|TRBV5-1|-
CASSPRTGGAYEQYF
TGCGCCAGCAGCCCCAGGACAGGGGGTGCCTACGAGCAGTACTTC
>TRBJ2-7|-|TRBV6-1|-
CASRRGPQGREQYF
TGTGCCAGCAGAAGAGGGCCACAGGGCCGCGAGCAGTACTTC
>TRBJ2-1|-|TRBV7-8|-
CASSPGASAEQFF
TGTGCCAGCAGCCCAGGGGCTAGCGCCGAGCAGTTCTTC
>TRBJ1-2|TRBD1|TRBV29-1|-
CSVEEGWDSTNYGYTF
TGCAGCGTTGAAGAGGGGTGGGACAGCACTAACTATGGCTACACCTTC
>TRBJ2-7|-|TRBV25-1|-
CASSATTRGYYEQYF
TGTGCCAGCAGTGCAACGACACGGGGATACTACGAGCAGTACTTC
>TRBJ2-3|TRBD2|TRBV5-1|-
CASSLVASGGSTDTQYF
TGCGCCAGCAGCTTGGTTGCTAGCGGGGGTAGCACAGATACGCAGTATTTT